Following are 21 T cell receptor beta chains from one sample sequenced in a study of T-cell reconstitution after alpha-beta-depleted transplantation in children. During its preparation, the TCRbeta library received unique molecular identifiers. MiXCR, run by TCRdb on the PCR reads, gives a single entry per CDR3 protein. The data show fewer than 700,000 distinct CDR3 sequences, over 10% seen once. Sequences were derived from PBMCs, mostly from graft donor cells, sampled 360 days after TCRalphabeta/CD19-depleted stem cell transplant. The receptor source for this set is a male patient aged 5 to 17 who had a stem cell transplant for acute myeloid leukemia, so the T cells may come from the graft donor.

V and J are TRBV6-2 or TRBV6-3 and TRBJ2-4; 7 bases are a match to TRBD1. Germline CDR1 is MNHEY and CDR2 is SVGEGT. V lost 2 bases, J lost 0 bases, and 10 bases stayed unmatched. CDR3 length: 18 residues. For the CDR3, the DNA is TGTGCCAGCAGTTACCCAGCGACAGGGACGATAGCCAAAAACATTCAGTACTTC. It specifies CASSYPATGTIAKNIQYF.

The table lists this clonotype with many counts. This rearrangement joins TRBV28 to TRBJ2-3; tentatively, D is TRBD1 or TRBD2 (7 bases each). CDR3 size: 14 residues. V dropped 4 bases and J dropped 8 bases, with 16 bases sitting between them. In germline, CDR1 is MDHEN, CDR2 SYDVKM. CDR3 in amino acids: CASSYRGGPSTQYF. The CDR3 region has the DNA TGTGCCAGCAGTTACAGGGGAGGGCCAAGTACGCAGTATTTT.

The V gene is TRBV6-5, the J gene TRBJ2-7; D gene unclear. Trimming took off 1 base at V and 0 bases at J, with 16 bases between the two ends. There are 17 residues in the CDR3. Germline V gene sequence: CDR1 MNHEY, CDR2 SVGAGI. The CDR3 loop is CASSYLAAPISSYEQYF. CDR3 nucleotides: TGTGCCAGCAGTTACTTGGCCGCTCCCATCAGCTCCTACGAGCAGTACTTC.

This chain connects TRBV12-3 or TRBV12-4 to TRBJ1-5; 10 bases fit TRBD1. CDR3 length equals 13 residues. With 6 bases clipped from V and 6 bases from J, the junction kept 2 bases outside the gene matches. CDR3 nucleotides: TGTGCCAGCAGCCGGACAGGGGGTCAGCCCCAGCATTTT. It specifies CASSRTGGQPQHF.

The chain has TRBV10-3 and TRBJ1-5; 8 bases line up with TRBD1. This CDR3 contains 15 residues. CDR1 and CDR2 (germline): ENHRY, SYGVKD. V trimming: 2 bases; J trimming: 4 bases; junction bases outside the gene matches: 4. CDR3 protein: CAISEVGTGNQPQHF. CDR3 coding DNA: TGTGCCATCAGTGAGGTCGGGACAGGTAATCAGCCCCAGCATTTT.

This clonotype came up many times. CDR3 DNA sequence: TGCAGCGTCCCCCTGGGGGGGCCCTCCTCCTACGAGCAGTACTTC. Translation gives CSVPLGGPSSYEQYF. The rearrangement joins TRBV29-1 to TRBJ2-7, with D tentatively TRBD2 (7 bases). Germline lookup yields CDR1 SQVTM and CDR2 ANQGSEA. The length of the CDR3 is 15 residues. Between the trimmed V and J ends, which lost 6 bases and 0 bases, there was a span of 18 bases.

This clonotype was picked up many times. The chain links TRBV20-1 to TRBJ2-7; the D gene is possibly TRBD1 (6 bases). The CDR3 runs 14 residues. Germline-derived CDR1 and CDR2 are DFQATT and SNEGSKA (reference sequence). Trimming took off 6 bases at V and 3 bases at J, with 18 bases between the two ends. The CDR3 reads CSAERTVDGYEQYF. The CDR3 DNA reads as TGCAGTGCGGAACGGACAGTAGACGGCTACGAGCAGTACTTC.

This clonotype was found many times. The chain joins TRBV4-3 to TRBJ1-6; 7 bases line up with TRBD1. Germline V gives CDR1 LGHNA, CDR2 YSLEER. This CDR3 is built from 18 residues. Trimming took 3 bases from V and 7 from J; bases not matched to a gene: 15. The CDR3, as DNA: TGCGCCAGCAGCCATTTACCAACAGGGGTCTCGGGAAATTCACCCCTCCACTTT. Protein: CASSHLPTGVSGNSPLHF.

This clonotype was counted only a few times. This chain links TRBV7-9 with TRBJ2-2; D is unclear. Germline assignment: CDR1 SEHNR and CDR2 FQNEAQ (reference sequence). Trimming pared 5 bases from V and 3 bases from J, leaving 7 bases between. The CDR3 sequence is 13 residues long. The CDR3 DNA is TGTGCCAGCAGCGTACTTTACACCGGGGAGCTGTTTTTT. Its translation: CASSVLYTGELFF.

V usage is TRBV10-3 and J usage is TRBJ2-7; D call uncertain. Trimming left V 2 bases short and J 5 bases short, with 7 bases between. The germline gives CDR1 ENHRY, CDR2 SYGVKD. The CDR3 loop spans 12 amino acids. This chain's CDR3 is CAISELGNEQYF. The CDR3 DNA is TGTGCCATCAGTGAGCTTGGGAACGAGCAGTACTTC.

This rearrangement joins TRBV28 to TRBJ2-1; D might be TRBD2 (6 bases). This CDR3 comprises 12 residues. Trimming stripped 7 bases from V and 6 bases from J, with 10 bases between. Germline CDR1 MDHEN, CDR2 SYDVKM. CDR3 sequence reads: CASTPGVNEQFF. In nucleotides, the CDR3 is TGTGCCAGCACCCCGGGAGTCAATGAGCAGTTCTTC. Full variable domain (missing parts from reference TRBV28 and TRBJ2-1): DVKVTQSSRYLVKRTGEKVFLECVQDMDHENMFWYRQDPGLGLRLIYFSYDVKMKEKGDIPEGYSVSREKKERFSLILESASTNQTSMYLCASTPGVNEQFFGPGTRLTVL.

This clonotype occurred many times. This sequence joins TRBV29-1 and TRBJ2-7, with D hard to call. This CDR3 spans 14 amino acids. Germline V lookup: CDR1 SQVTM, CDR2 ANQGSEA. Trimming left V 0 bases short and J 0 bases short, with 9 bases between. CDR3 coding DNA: TGCAGCGTTGAAGATCCGATGAGCTCCTACGAGCAGTACTTC. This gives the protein CSVEDPMSSYEQYF.

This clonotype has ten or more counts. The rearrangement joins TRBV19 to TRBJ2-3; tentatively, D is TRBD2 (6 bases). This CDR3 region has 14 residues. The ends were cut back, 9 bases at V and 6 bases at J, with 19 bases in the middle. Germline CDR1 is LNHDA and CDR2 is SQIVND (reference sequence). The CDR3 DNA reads TGTGCCAGCCAACTAGCCGTCTTGGCGGATACGCAGTATTTT. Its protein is CASQLAVLADTQYF.

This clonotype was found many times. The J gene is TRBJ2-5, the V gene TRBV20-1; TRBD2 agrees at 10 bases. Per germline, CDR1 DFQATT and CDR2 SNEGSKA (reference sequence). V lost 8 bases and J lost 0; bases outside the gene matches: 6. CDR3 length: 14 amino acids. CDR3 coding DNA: TGCAGTTCAGGGGGACTAGCGTACCAAGAGACCCAGTACTTC. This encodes CSSGGLAYQETQYF.

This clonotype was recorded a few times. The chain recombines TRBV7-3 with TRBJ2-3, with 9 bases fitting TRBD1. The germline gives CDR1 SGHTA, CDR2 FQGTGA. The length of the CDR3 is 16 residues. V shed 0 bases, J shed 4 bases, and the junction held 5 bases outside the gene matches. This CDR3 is CASSLTGWDRADTQYF. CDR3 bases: TGTGCCAGCAGCTTAACGGGCTGGGACAGGGCAGATACGCAGTATTTT.

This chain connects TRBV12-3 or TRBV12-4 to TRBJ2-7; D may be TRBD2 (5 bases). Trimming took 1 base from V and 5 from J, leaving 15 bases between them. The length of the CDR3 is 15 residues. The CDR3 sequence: CASSLEAGGSHEQYF. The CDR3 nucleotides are TGTGCCAGCAGTTTAGAGGCAGGAGGTAGCCACGAGCAGTACTTC.

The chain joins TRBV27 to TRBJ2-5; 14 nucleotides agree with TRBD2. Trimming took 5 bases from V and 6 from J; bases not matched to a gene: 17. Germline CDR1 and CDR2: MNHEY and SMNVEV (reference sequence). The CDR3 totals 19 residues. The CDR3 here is CASSPYLGTSGSTRQTQYF. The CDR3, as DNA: TGTGCCAGCAGTCCTTACCTCGGGACTAGCGGGAGTACTAGGCAGACCCAGTACTTC.

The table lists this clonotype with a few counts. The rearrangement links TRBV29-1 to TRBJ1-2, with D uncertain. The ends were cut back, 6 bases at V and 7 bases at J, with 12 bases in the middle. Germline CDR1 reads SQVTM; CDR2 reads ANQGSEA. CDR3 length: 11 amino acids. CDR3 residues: CSVPGSGGYTF. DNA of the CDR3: TGCAGCGTCCCCGGGTCGGGTGGCTACACCTTC.

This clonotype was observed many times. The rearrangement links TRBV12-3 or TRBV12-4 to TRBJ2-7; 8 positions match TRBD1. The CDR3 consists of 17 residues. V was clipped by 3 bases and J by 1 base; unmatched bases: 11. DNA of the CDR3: TGTGCCAGCAGTTTTGGATCCGGGACAGGATCTTCCTACGAGCAGTACTTC. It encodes CASSFGSGTGSSYEQYF.

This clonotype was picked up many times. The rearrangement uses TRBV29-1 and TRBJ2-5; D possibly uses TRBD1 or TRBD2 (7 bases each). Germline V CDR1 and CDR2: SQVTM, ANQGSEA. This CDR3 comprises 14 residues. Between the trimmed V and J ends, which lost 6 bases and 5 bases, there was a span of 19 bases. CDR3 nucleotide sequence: TGCAGCGTAGATACGGGGGGACAGAGGGAGACCCAGTACTTC. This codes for CSVDTGGQRETQYF.

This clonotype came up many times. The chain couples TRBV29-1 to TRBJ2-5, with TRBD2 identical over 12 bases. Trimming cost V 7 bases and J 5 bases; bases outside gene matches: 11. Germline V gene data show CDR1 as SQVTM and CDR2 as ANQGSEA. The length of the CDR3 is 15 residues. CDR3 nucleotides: TGCAGCGCGGGCCAGACTAGCGGGAGTGGGGAGACCCAGTACTTC. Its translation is CSAGQTSGSGETQYF. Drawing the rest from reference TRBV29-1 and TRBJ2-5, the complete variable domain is SAVISQKPSRDICQRGTSLTIQCQVDSQVTMMFWYRQQPGQSLTLIATANQGSEATYESGFVIDKFPISRPNLTFSTLTVSNMSPEDSSIYLCSAGQTSGSGETQYFGPGTRLLVL.